Listed below are T cell receptor beta chains from one sample, sequenced in a study of blood T cell repertoires in COVID-19. Libraries were prepared by immunoSEQ multiplex PCR; TCRdb keeps only in-frame clonotypes and omits some of them. The sample lists approximately 200,000 clones; just under 90% were seen once. Specimen: peripheral blood. Source of these receptors: a man aged 55 to 70 who had recovered from COVID-19. CDR3s include the opening cysteine and the closing phenylalanine or tryptophan. The order of the fields is J gene, clone size, V gene, D gene, CDR3 DNA, CDR3 protein. A D gene is named only where the DNA matches it firmly. The size entry is marked missing in some rows and otherwise reads once, few, many or a size class.

>TRBJ1-1|.|TRBV7-3|.
TGTGCCAGCAGCCTCCCGGGGAACCCTGAAGCTTTCTTT
CASSLPGNPEAFF
>TRBJ1-4|.|TRBV18|.
TGTGCCAGCTCACCACCTGTGAGGGGGAAAGTCGAAAAACTGTTTTTT
CASSPPVRGKVEKLFF
>TRBJ2-7|.|TRBV27|TRBD1
TGTGCCAGCAGTTTATCGAGTGGGACAGGGACCCATATAGTCTACGAGCAGTACTTC
CASSLSSGTGTHIVYEQYF
>TRBJ2-7|.|TRBV28|.
TGTGCCAGCAGTTCCGGGGGGCCTAAGAACGAGCAGTACTTC
CASSSGGPKNEQYF
>TRBJ2-3|.|TRBV5-1|TRBD2
TGCGCCAGCAGCTTCGGGGCTAGCGGGAGTAAGGATACGCAGTATTTT
CASSFGASGSKDTQYF
>TRBJ2-2|.|TRBV5-1|TRBD2
TGCGCCAGCAGCTCACGACTAGCGGGGAACACCGGGGAGCTGTTTTTT
CASSSRLAGNTGELFF
>TRBJ1-5|.|TRBV10-1|.
TGCGCCAGCAGTCCTAGTCAAGGGCCCCAGCATTTT
CASSPSQGPQHF
>TRBJ2-2|.|TRBV5-1|TRBD1
TGCGCCAGCAGCTTCGCCCTGGGACAGACCGGGGAGCTGTTTTTT
CASSFALGQTGELFF
>TRBJ2-1|.|TRBV4-1|.
TGCGCCAGCAGCCAAGAAGGATGGGGTTTGGGACTCTCGTACAATGAGCAGTTCTTC
CASSQEGWGLGLSYNEQFF
>TRBJ2-7|once|TRBV11-3|.
TGTGCCAGCAGCCGAGGGGGAACCTACGAGCAGTACTTC
CASSRGGTYEQYF
>TRBJ1-5|.|TRBV7-3|TRBD1
TGTGCCAGCAGCTTCCGGGACAGGGGAAGCAATCAGCCCCAGCATTTT
CASSFRDRGSNQPQHF
>TRBJ1-2|.|TRBV19|TRBD1
TGTGCCAGTAGTACAGGGGGCGTGAGTGGCTACACCTTC
CASSTGGVSGYTF
>TRBJ2-1|.|TRBV18|.
TGTGCCAGCTCACCACAGGGGCGTGGGCAGTTCTTC
CASSPQGRGQFF
>TRBJ1-2|.|TRBV5-8|TRBD1
TGTGCCAGCAGCTTGGATGGTGGGACAGGTTCGGGTGGCTACACCTTC
CASSLDGGTGSGGYTF
>TRBJ1-5|.|TRBV19|TRBD1
TGTGCCAGTAGCTACAGGGGGGGTCAGCCCCAGCATTTT
CASSYRGGQPQHF
>TRBJ2-2|.|TRBV6-1|.
TGTGCCAGCAGTGAAGCGAGCCCCGGGGAGCTGTTTTTT
CASSEASPGELFF
>TRBJ1-6|few|TRBV6-5|.
TGTGCCAGCATGACAGGACCCTATAATTCACCCCTCCACTTT
CASMTGPYNSPLHF
>TRBJ2-2|.|TRBV7-8|TRBD1
TGTGCCAGCAGCTTAGACCGGGACAGAGGCACCGGGGAGCTGTTTTTT
CASSLDRDRGTGELFF
>TRBJ2-2|.|TRBV6-2/TRBV6-3|TRBD1
TGTGCCAGCAGTTACCCCTCGGGGACAGTAAACACCGGGGAGCTGTTTTTT
CASSYPSGTVNTGELFF